The 14 T cell receptor beta chains reported below all come from one sample, sequenced in a study of T cells after yellow fever vaccination. TCRdb processed the 5' RACE reads anew with MiXCR; each CDR3 protein has one entry. The table records about 12,000 distinct CDR3 sequences, under 6% of them present only once. The material sequenced was PBMCs, either bulk or a sorted T-cell subset (CD4+, CD8+, memory, or dextramer-sorted; not recorded which), taken on the day of the yellow fever booster vaccination. The receptors originated from a man aged 25 to 40 who received the YFV17D yellow fever vaccine.

By share, this clonotype counts as medium-sized. V and J are TRBV6-2 or TRBV6-3 and TRBJ2-1; D unclear. Trimming shortened V by 5 bases and J by 1 base, and 12 bases separated the two germline ends. Looked up from germline, CDR1 is MNHEY and CDR2 is SVGEGT. CDR3 length: 15 amino acids. This chain's CDR3 is CASSPSNASYNEQFF. In nucleotides, the CDR3 is TGTGCCAGCAGTCCCTCTAACGCATCCTACAATGAGCAGTTCTTC.

The genes are TRBV7-2 and TRBJ2-5; a weak D match, TRBD2 (5 bases). Per germline, CDR1 SGHTA and CDR2 FQGNSA. The CDR3 contains 14 residues. Trimming left V 6 bases short and J 5 bases short, with 16 bases between. The DNA for the CDR3 is TGTGCCAGCAGTTCCACTAGGCTCCTGGAGACCCAGTACTTC. Amino acid sequence: CASSSTRLLETQYF.

This clonotype was observed at least ten times. The rearrangement links TRBV19 to TRBJ1-2, with D unresolved. V was trimmed by 1 base and J by 3 bases, leaving 12 bases between them. Per the germline V gene, CDR1 is LNHDA and CDR2 is SQIVND (reference sequence). The CDR3 runs 15 residues. CDR3 residues: CASSIGLGRDYGYTF. CDR3 bases: TGTGCCAGTAGTATAGGTCTCGGACGTGACTATGGCTACACCTTC.

This clonotype was detected many times. The chain recombines TRBV19 with TRBJ2-5, with 13 bases aligning to TRBD2. Per the germline V gene, CDR1 is LNHDA and CDR2 is SQIVND (reference sequence). V lost 6 bases and J lost 7; bases outside the gene matches: 8. This CDR3 spans 15 amino acids. As DNA, the CDR3 is TGTGCCAGTAGGCCGGGACTAGCGGGATCTTTGACCCAGTACTTC. Encoded protein: CASRPGLAGSLTQYF. Combining the CDR3 with reference TRBV19 and TRBJ2-5 gives the whole variable domain DGGITQSPKYLFRKEGQNVTLSCEQNLNHDAMYWYRQDPGQGLRLIYYSQIVNDFQKGDIAEGYSVSREKKESFPLTVTSAQKNPTAFYLCASRPGLAGSLTQYFGPGTRLLVL.

This clonotype is medium-sized by share. The gene calls are TRBV6-5 and TRBJ2-7; 8 bases are shared with TRBD2. The CDR3 is 14 amino acids. The junction had 8 bases not matched to a gene; V was cut back by 6 bases and J by 4 bases. The germline gives CDR1 MNHEY, CDR2 SVGAGI. CDR3 sequence: CASRPSAGAYEQYF. Here the CDR3 DNA reads TGTGCCAGCAGGCCTTCAGCGGGAGCATACGAGCAGTACTTC.

The sample holds many counts of this clonotype. The chain employs TRBV28 and TRBJ2-7, with D possibly matching TRBD2 (5 bases). This CDR3 spans 13 amino acids. The V and J ends lost 7 bases and 5 bases respectively, with 15 bases between them. CDR1 is MDHEN and CDR2 is SYDVKM in the germline V gene. The CDR3 nucleotides are TGTGCCAGCACCTCGAACGGGGTGGACGAGCAGTACTTC. Its translation: CASTSNGVDEQYF.

The rearrangement joins TRBV5-8 to TRBJ2-1; 9 nucleotides align to TRBD1. J was trimmed by 9 bases and V by 4 bases; bases with no gene match: 14. The CDR3 contains 16 residues. Germline-derived CDR1 and CDR2 are SGHTS and YDEGEE. CDR3 in amino acids: CASSARTGVSIGEQFF. Here the CDR3 DNA reads TGTGCCAGCAGCGCCAGGACAGGGGTATCGATTGGTGAGCAGTTCTTC.

This clonotype was counted ten times or more. This chain joins TRBV7-2 and TRBJ2-7; no clear D gene. The germline V and J ends were trimmed by 2 bases and 4 bases, with 21 bases remaining between them. The CDR3 is made up of 17 amino acids. Germline loops: CDR1 SGHTA, CDR2 FQGNSA. The CDR3 sequence is CASSLSLSSRTPYEQYF. The CDR3 region has the DNA TGTGCCAGCAGCTTATCCCTAAGCTCCCGGACCCCTTACGAGCAGTACTTC.

This clonotype was detected a few times. V gene TRBV10-3 combines with J gene TRBJ2-2; no definite D call. CDR1 ENHRY and CDR2 SYGVKD come from the germline V gene. Deletions cut 2 bases from V and 2 bases from J, with 3 bases between. CDR3 length: 13 amino acids. The chain's CDR3 is CAISEGNTGELFF. The CDR3 region has the DNA TGTGCCATCAGTGAGGGTAACACCGGGGAGCTGTTTTTT.

Relative to its sample, this clonotype is medium-sized. The chain joins TRBV29-1 to TRBJ2-5; 14 bases map to TRBD2. V was pared by 6 bases and J by 5 bases, with 8 bases of the junction left unmatched. Germline CDR1 and CDR2: SQVTM and ANQGSEA. The CDR3 is 15 amino acids. The CDR3 nucleotides read TGCAGCGTCCGACTAGCGGGAGGGCTAGGGGAGACCCAGTACTTC. Residues: CSVRLAGGLGETQYF.

Within the sample, this clonotype is medium-sized. This sequence joins TRBV12-3 or TRBV12-4 and TRBJ1-2, with 7 bases aligning to TRBD1. J lost 6 bases, V lost 8 bases, and 9 bases had no gene match. This CDR3 has 13 residues. The CDR3 protein is CASSTSTGNGYTF. CDR3 in DNA: TGTGCCAGCTCCACTTCGACAGGGAATGGCTACACCTTC.

This clonotype was detected many times. The rearrangement links TRBV28 to TRBJ2-5; 13 positions match TRBD2. CDR3 size: 18 residues. J lost 0 bases, V lost 4 bases, and 8 bases had no gene match. Germline V gene lookup returns CDR1 MDHEN and CDR2 SYDVKM. DNA for the CDR3: TGTGCCAGCAGTTCCCAACTAGCGGGAGGGGGGTACCAAGAGACCCAGTACTTC. Its translation is CASSSQLAGGGYQETQYF.

This clonotype was observed many times. The chain links TRBV25-1 to TRBJ2-2; D is uncertain. This CDR3 region has 15 residues. The V and J ends lost 4 bases and 4 bases respectively, with 13 bases between them. Germline V gene lookup returns CDR1 MGHDK and CDR2 SYGVNS. CDR3 DNA: TGTGCCAGCAGTGTATCATTGACCTCCACCGGGGAGCTGTTTTTT. Translated, it gives CASSVSLTSTGELFF.

There are many counts of this clonotype. The genes are TRBV12-3 or TRBV12-4 and TRBJ2-7, with 9 nucleotides matching TRBD1. V lost 3 bases to trimming and J lost 3 bases; unmatched junction nucleotides: 6. The CDR3 sequence is 15 residues long. CDR3 bases: TGTGCCAGCAGTTTCGGGAGACAGGGGGTCTACGAGCAGTACTTC. Translation gives CASSFGRQGVYEQYF.